A selection of T cell receptor beta chains follows, all from one sample in a study of shared T cell receptors in the human thymus. Libraries were prepared by immunoSEQ multiplex PCR; TCRdb keeps only in-frame clonotypes and omits some of them. In the table there are approximately 660,000 clones, around 89% of which are singletons. These same data were also listed under a study on human thymus T cells.

The sequencing sample was made of thymocytes. Every receptor here comes from a boy younger than two with a congenital heart defect. The CDR3 runs from the conserved cysteine through the conserved F or W. Fields, in order: D gene, clone size, V gene, J gene, CDR3 DNA, CDR3 protein. A D gene is named only where the DNA matches it firmly. Some rows mark clone size as missing; the rest say once, few, many or name a class of expanded clone.

>.|.|TRBV7-9|TRBJ2-2
TGTGCCAGCAGCCGGACAGTACACACCGGGGAGCTGTTTTTT
CASSRTVHTGELFF
>.|.|TRBV11-1|TRBJ2-4
TGTGCCAGCAGCCGATCGGACAGAGCACTAGCCAAAAACATTCAGTACTTC
CASSRSDRALAKNIQYF
>.|.|TRBV6-6|TRBJ1-2
TGTGCCAGCAGCCCCGCCGGAGCTAACTATGGCTACACCTTC
CASSPAGANYGYTF
>.|.|TRBV11-2|TRBJ2-1
TGTGCCAGCAGCCCGGTTCCAGCGCCCTCCTACAATGAGCAGTTCTTC
CASSPVPAPSYNEQFF
>TRBD2|.|TRBV11-3|TRBJ2-7
TGTGCCAGCAGCTTAACGGGAGGCGCCTACGAGCAGTACTTC
CASSLTGGAYEQYF
>TRBD2|.|TRBV28|TRBJ2-7
TGTGCCAGCAGTTTATTTCCTAGCGGGAGAGGCTACGAGCAGTACTTC
CASSLFPSGRGYEQYF
>.|.|TRBV4-1|TRBJ2-1
TGCGCCAGCAGCCAAGAGGTGTCCGGCTCCTACAATGAGCAGTTCTTC
CASSQEVSGSYNEQFF
>.|.|TRBV5-6|TRBJ1-1
TGTGCCAGCAGCTCGCCGGGGGAAACTGAAGCTTTCTTT
CASSSPGETEAFF
>TRBD2|.|TRBV11-2|TRBJ2-1
TGTGCCAGCAGCCGCAGCGGGAATTACAATGAGCAGTTCTTC
CASSRSGNYNEQFF
>TRBD2|.|TRBV5-6|TRBJ2-1
TGTGCCAGCAGCGTTCTAGCGGGGTACAATGAGCAGTTCTTC
CASSVLAGYNEQFF
>.|.|TRBV11-3|TRBJ2-5
TGTGCCAGCAGCTTGGGTTATGAGCGGGAGACCCAGTACTTC
CASSLGYERETQYF
>.|.|TRBV15|TRBJ1-5
TGTGCCACCAGTTATAGGGGCGGCGTGGGTCAGCCCCAGCATTTT
CATSYRGGVGQPQHF
>.|.|TRBV7-2|TRBJ2-7
TGTGCCAGCAGCACCCCCCCTCGGGGTGGGAGTACCTACGAGCAGTACTTC
CASSTPPRGGSTYEQYF
>.|.|TRBV28|TRBJ1-5
TGTGCCAGCAGTTTAGGGGGGGTTAGCAATCAGCCCCAGCATTTT
CASSLGGVSNQPQHF
>TRBD1|once|TRBV6-1|TRBJ2-7
TGTGCCAGCCCGGCAACGCACAGGGGGGAAGAGCAGTACTTC
CASPATHRGEEQYF
>.|.|TRBV5-1|TRBJ2-7
TGCGCCAGCAGACAAGGGGACTCCTACGAGCAGTACTTC
CASRQGDSYEQYF
>TRBD1|.|TRBV7-9|TRBJ2-2
TGTGCCAGCAGCCCTGTCCCGGGACAGGGGGAACGGCCCGGGGAGCTGTTTTTT
CASSPVPGQGERPGELFF
>.|.|TRBV7-6|TRBJ2-3
TGTGCCAGCAGCTTAGCCGGGACTAGCACAGATACGCAGTATTTT
CASSLAGTSTDTQYF
>.|few|TRBV6-6|TRBJ2-7
TGTGCCAGCAACGACCGACCGGGACAAGGGACCTACGAGCAGTACTTC
CASNDRPGQGTYEQYF
>TRBD2|.|TRBV9|TRBJ2-5
TGTGCCAGCAGCCCTCGGACTAGGAGGCAAGAGACCCAGTACTTC
CASSPRTRRQETQYF
>.|once|TRBV7-2|TRBJ1-4
TGTGCCAGCAGCTTACCTGGGTTGGGCGAAAAACTGTTTTTT
CASSLPGLGEKLFF
>TRBD2|.|TRBV4-3|TRBJ2-1
TGCGCCAGCAGCCCCCTACTAGCGGGACACAATGAGCAGTTCTTC
CASSPLLAGHNEQFF
>TRBD2|.|TRBV9|TRBJ2-5
TGTGCCAGCAGCGTAGAACTAGCGCCCCAAGAGACCCAGTACTTC
CASSVELAPQETQYF
>TRBD2|.|TRBV4-1|TRBJ2-7
TGCGCCAGCAGCCAAGGCACCGGGACTAGAGTCTACGAGCAGTACTTC
CASSQGTGTRVYEQYF
>TRBD2|.|TRBV27|TRBJ2-1
TGTGCCAGCAGTCAATACCCGGGACTACCCAGGTCTCACAATGAGCAGTTCTTC
CASSQYPGLPRSHNEQFF
>.|.|TRBV4-1|TRBJ1-2
TGCGCCAGCAGCCTATCCCTCGGCCAGGGGTATGGCTACACCTTC
CASSLSLGQGYGYTF
>.|.|TRBV10-3|TRBJ2-2
TGTGCCATCAGGGGAGGTCAGGGAAGAACCGGGGAGCTGTTTTTT
CAIRGGQGRTGELFF
>.|.|TRBV30|TRBJ2-2
TGTGCCTGGAGACTACCAACCGCGAACACCGGGGAGCTGTTTTTT
CAWRLPTANTGELFF
>.|few|TRBV14|TRBJ1-1
TGTGCCAGCAGCCAATTCCCGGAGCCTCACACTGAAGCTTTCTTT
CASSQFPEPHTEAFF
>TRBD1|.|TRBV4-1|TRBJ2-1
TGCGCCAGCAGCCAAGATAAGGGACAGGGGCCTTACAATGAGCAGTTCTTC
CASSQDKGQGPYNEQFF
>TRBD2|.|TRBV5-1|TRBJ2-5
TGCGCCAGCAGCTTGGCCTTGCGGGAGTTGGGAGAGACCCAGTACTTC
CASSLALRELGETQYF
>TRBD2|once|TRBV30|TRBJ2-3
TGTGCCTGGACCCACCCCGGGACTAGCGGGACAGATACGCAGTATTTT
CAWTHPGTSGTDTQYF